The T cell receptor beta chain described here comes from a study of blood T cell repertoires in COVID-19. Looking at the study overall: Samples of COVID-19 (acute and convalescent) were obtained from the United States, Italy and Spain. PBMCs, B-cell-depleted T cells, or T cells provided the cDNA or gDNA that made up the material.

The CDR3 has 14 amino acids. The germline gives CDR1 LNHDA, CDR2 SQIVND (reference sequence). Between the trimmed V and J ends, which lost 3 bases and 5 bases, there was a span of 13 bases. This clone was detected only once. Per the original methods: Amplification from reference gene primers served as the basis for estimated nucleated cell counts. The assay was immunoSEQ multiplex PCR, and TCRdb's table has in-frame clones only and misses some. V and J calls plus clone size are reproduced from that table; the DNA served to infer D and trimming. The data hold 230,000 or so clones, with 65% to 90% observed a single time.

The V gene is TRBV19, the J gene TRBJ2-5; TRBD2 might be the D (6 bases). The receptor was isolated from a man aged 40-50 years who had recovered from COVID-19. The sequencing input was peripheral blood. The CDR3 DNA sequence: TGTGCCAGTAGTATGGGGAGGCAGCGGGAGACCCAGTACTTC. It translates to CASSMGRQRETQYF.